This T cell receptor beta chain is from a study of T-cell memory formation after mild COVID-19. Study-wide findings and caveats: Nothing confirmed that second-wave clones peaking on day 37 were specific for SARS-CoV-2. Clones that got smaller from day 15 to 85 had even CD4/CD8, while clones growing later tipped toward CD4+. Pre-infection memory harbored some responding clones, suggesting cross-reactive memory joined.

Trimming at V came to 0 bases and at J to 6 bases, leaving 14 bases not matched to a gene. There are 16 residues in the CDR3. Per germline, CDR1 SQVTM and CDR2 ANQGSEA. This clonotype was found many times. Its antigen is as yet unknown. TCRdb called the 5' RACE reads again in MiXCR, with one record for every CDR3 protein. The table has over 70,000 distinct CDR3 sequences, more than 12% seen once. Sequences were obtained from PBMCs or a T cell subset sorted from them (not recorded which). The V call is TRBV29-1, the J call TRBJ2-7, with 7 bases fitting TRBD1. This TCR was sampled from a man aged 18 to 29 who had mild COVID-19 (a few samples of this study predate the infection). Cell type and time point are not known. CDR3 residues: CSVEDLGQNGVPEQYF. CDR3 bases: TGCAGCGTTGAAGACCTGGGACAGAACGGGGTCCCCGAGCAGTACTTC.